Presented here are 22 T cell receptor beta chains from one specimen sequenced in a study of T cell responses to AZD1222 COVID-19 vaccine. Only in-frame clones appear in the TCRdb table, and some are missing; sequencing was by immunoSEQ multiplex PCR. The sample contains about 150,000 clones, around 87% of which appear only once. This sample comprised peripheral blood, obtained on day 0 of AZD1222 vaccination. These receptors were obtained from an adult in good health.

The chain recombines TRBV29-1 with TRBJ1-1; 9 positions match TRBD1. The V segment lost 8 bases and the J segment 11 bases; nucleotides outside the gene matches: 9. Looked up from germline, CDR1 is SQVTM and CDR2 is ANQGSEA. The CDR3 extends over 11 amino acids. The CDR3 DNA is TGCAGCACCGACAGGGGGTCGGAGGCTTTCTTT. Encoded protein: CSTDRGSEAFF.

CDR3 residues: CASSLDFSSYEQYF. The DNA for the CDR3 is TGTGCCAGCAGCTTAGATTTCAGTTCCTACGAGCAGTACTTC. The chain has TRBV11-2 and TRBJ2-7; unclear D gene. V lost 0 bases and J 1 base, leaving 7 bases between the germline ends. This CDR3 has 14 residues. Per the germline V gene, CDR1 is SGHAT and CDR2 is FQNNGV.

The chain combines TRBV6-5 with TRBJ2-7, with TRBD2 matching over 9 bases. There are 15 residues in the CDR3. CDR1 and CDR2 from the germline V gene are MNHEY and SVGAGI. V shed 3 bases and J 6 bases; nucleotides not matched to a gene: 9. The CDR3 is CASSYSGSTLGEQYF. The CDR3 region has the DNA TGTGCCAGCAGTTATAGCGGGAGTACGCTGGGCGAGCAGTACTTC.

The chain is built from TRBV29-1 and TRBJ2-3, with D possibly TRBD2 on 6 matching bases. Per the germline V gene, CDR1 is SQVTM and CDR2 is ANQGSEA. The CDR3 consists of 16 residues. Trimming removed 0 bases from V and 1 base from J, with 14 bases in between. CDR3 in amino acids: CSVEDSGLARTDTQYF. In DNA, the CDR3 is TGCAGCGTTGAAGATTCGGGCCTAGCGCGCACAGATACGCAGTATTTT.

This chain uses TRBV27 with TRBJ1-4, with D perhaps matching TRBD1 (6 bases). Per the germline V gene, CDR1 is MNHEY and CDR2 is SMNVEV (reference sequence). V was shortened by 5 bases and J by 8 bases, with 12 bases between the two germline ends. The CDR3 extends over 13 amino acids. Here the CDR3 reads CASSRDNGEKLFF. CDR3 nucleotides: TGTGCCAGCAGTAGGGACAATGGCGAAAAACTGTTTTTT. Full variable domain (rest looked up from reference TRBV27 and TRBJ1-4): EAQVTQNPRYLITVTGKKLTVTCSQNMNHEYMSWYRQDPGLGLRQIYYSMNVEVTDKGDVPEGYKVSRKEKRNFPLILESPSPNQTSLYFCASSRDNGEKLFFGSGTQLSVL.

The chain is built from TRBV3-1 (or the pseudogene TRBV3-2) and TRBJ2-1, with 7 nucleotides matching TRBD2. Trimming at V came to 8 bases and at J to 6 bases, leaving 13 bases not matched to a gene. Per the germline V gene, CDR1 is LGHDT and CDR2 is YNNKEL (reference sequence). The CDR3 runs 15 residues. For the CDR3, the DNA is TGTGCCAGCCGCAGGGCGGGGGAGGCGGTCAATGAGCAGTTCTTC. Translating gives CASRRAGEAVNEQFF.

This chain links TRBV9 with TRBJ2-3; 14 nucleotides align to TRBD2. The CDR3 has 16 residues. The V segment lost 3 bases and the J segment 5 bases; nucleotides outside the gene matches: 5. In germline, CDR1 is SGDLS, CDR2 YYNGEE. The CDR3 loop reads CASSAGTSGSIDTQYF. CDR3 sequence (DNA): TGTGCCAGCAGCGCCGGGACTAGCGGGAGTATAGATACGCAGTATTTT. Based on the CDR3 plus reference TRBV9 and TRBJ2-3, the full variable domain is DSGVTQTPKHLITATGQRVTLRCSPRSGDLSVYWYQQSLDQGLQFLIQYYNGEERAKGNILERFSAQQFPDLHSELNLSSLELGDSALYFCASSAGTSGSIDTQYFGPGTRLTVL.

The V and J genes are TRBV3-1 (or the pseudogene TRBV3-2) and TRBJ2-3; the D is unclear. CDR1 is LGHDT, CDR2 YNNKEL, per germline (reference sequence). Trimming took 4 bases from V and 0 from J, leaving 8 bases between them. There are 14 residues in the CDR3. The CDR3 is CASSRKLSTDTQYF. The CDR3 DNA follows: TGTGCCAGCAGCCGAAAGTTGAGCACAGATACGCAGTATTTT.

This clone was seen just once. The chain is built from TRBV5-1 and TRBJ1-2; D might be TRBD1 (5 bases). The germline V gene has CDR1 SGHRS and CDR2 YFSETQ. The CDR3 totals 15 residues. V dropped 2 bases and J dropped 0 bases, with 11 bases sitting between them. CDR3 in amino acids: CASSFQGPANYGYTF. CDR3 DNA: TGCGCCAGCAGCTTCCAGGGTCCAGCTAACTATGGCTACACCTTC.

This chain joins TRBV15 and TRBJ2-7; 9 nucleotides agree with TRBD1. Germline assignment: CDR1 LNHNV and CDR2 YYDKDF (reference sequence). The CDR3 sequence is 16 residues long. V dropped 0 bases and J dropped 2; count of bases not matched to a gene: 5. CDR3 sequence reads: CATSRDPGTGTYEQYF. In DNA, the CDR3 is TGTGCCACCAGCAGAGATCCCGGGACAGGGACCTACGAGCAGTACTTC. Supplemented by reference TRBV15 and TRBJ2-7, the full variable domain reads DAMVIQNPRYQVTQFGKPVTLSCSQTLNHNVMYWYQQKSSQAPKLLFHYYDKDFNNEADTPDNFQSRRPNTSFCFLDIRSPGLGDTAMYLCATSRDPGTGTYEQYFGPGTRLTVT.

The chain employs TRBV11-2 and TRBJ2-1, with D perhaps TRBD2 (6 bases). Germline CDR1 and CDR2: SGHAT and FQNNGV. Trimming took off 5 bases at V and 8 bases at J, with 16 bases between the two ends. This CDR3 spans 14 amino acids. CDR3 protein: CASSRRLVSHEQFF. The CDR3 coding sequence is TGTGCCAGCAGCCGTCGACTAGTAAGTCATGAGCAGTTCTTC.

The V and J genes are TRBV6-5 and TRBJ1-4, with unresolved D. Germline V gene lookup returns CDR1 MNHEY and CDR2 SVGAGI. CDR3 size: 14 residues. Trimming took 0 bases from V and 7 from J, leaving 9 bases between them. The CDR3 here is CASSYSFSLEKLFF. DNA for the CDR3: TGTGCCAGCAGTTACTCGTTCAGTCTTGAAAAACTGTTTTTT.

The chain has TRBV5-1 and TRBJ1-2, with 7 bases aligning to TRBD1. The CDR3 covers 13 residues. V lost 4 bases, J lost 8 bases, and 8 bases stayed unmatched. The V gene's germline CDR1 is SGHRS and CDR2 YFSETQ. DNA of the CDR3: TGCGCCAGCAGCGCTACAGGGGCGAAAGGCTACACCTTC. Its protein product is CASSATGAKGYTF.

The genes are TRBV27 and TRBJ1-2; 7 nucleotides align to TRBD1. The V gene's germline CDR1 is MNHEY and CDR2 SMNVEV (reference sequence). Trimming removed 9 bases from V and 8 bases from J; junction bases left unmatched: 30. CDR3 length: 19 amino acids. CDR3 DNA sequence: TGTGCCAGTCATGATCCCTACTCACTTACCGGGACAGAAGGTAGGGGCTACACCTTC. Amino acids: CASHDPYSLTGTEGRGYTF.

This clone was found once. This rearrangement joins TRBV28 to TRBJ1-5; possibly TRBD1 for D (5 bases). V was cut by 6 bases and J by 0 bases, with 12 bases left in between. Germline-derived CDR1 and CDR2 are MDHEN and SYDVKM. The CDR3 has 15 residues. The CDR3 DNA reads as TGTGCCAGCAGGGCCGGGGGTGTTAGCAATCAGCCCCAGCATTTT. This sequence encodes CASRAGGVSNQPQHF.

This chain uses TRBV28 with TRBJ1-1, with a possible D match to TRBD1 (5 bases). Germline lookup yields CDR1 MDHEN and CDR2 SYDVKM. This CDR3 has 17 residues. Trimming left V 8 bases short and J 4 bases short, with 26 bases between. DNA for the CDR3: TGTGCCAGCCAAACCCAGGGTCCAACACCGGCGGGCACTGAAGCTTTCTTT. Its protein product is CASQTQGPTPAGTEAFF.

The chain uses TRBV21-1 and TRBJ1-1; no DNA check was done on the table's D call, TRBD1. TRBV21-1 is termed a pseudogene. This CDR3 contains 14 residues. The CDR3 coding sequence is TGTGCCAGCAGCAGATACAGGGGTTGGACTGAAGCTTTCTTT. This sequence encodes CASSRYRGWTEAFF.

The chain is built from TRBV7-9 and TRBJ2-1, with D possibly matching TRBD2 (5 bases). Germline V gene sequence: CDR1 SEHNR, CDR2 FQNEAQ (reference sequence). The CDR3 has 18 residues. The V end lost 5 bases, the J end lost 0 bases, and 20 bases lay between the germline ends. CDR3 residues: CASSNTRRTALSYNEQFF. As DNA, the CDR3 is TGTGCCAGCAGCAACACAAGGAGGACTGCTCTCTCCTACAATGAGCAGTTCTTC.

This clone turned up a few times. The V call is TRBV18, the J call TRBJ1-2; D is possibly TRBD1 (6 bases). Trimming pared 2 bases from V and 6 bases from J, leaving 22 bases between. CDR1 is KGHSH and CDR2 is LQKENI in the germline V gene. The CDR3 spans 17 residues. CDR3: CASSPNPNPTGLHGYTF. Written as DNA, the CDR3 is TGTGCCAGCTCACCAAACCCCAACCCTACAGGGTTACATGGCTACACCTTC.

V gene TRBV3-1 (or the pseudogene TRBV3-2) combines with J gene TRBJ1-1; the D gene is possibly TRBD1 (6 bases). Germline V gene data show CDR1 as LGHDT and CDR2 as YNNKEL (reference sequence). Trimming left V 1 base short and J 6 bases short, with 18 bases between. The CDR3 has 16 amino acids. CDR3 protein: CASSQVFGRGVPEAFF. CDR3 DNA sequence: TGTGCCAGCAGCCAAGTATTTGGCAGGGGTGTCCCTGAAGCTTTCTTT.

The gene calls are TRBV5-1 and TRBJ1-4; maybe TRBD1 (6 bases). The CDR3 is 15 residues long. Germline V gene lookup returns CDR1 SGHRS and CDR2 YFSETQ. The V end lost 4 bases, the J end lost 3 bases, and 13 bases lay between the germline ends. CDR3: CASSGGRGSNEKLFF. The CDR3 DNA reads TGCGCCAGCAGCGGGGGCCGCGGCTCTAATGAAAAACTGTTTTTT.

The V call is TRBV29-1, the J call TRBJ2-5; no definite D call. Germline assignment: CDR1 SQVTM and CDR2 ANQGSEA. V was clipped by 7 bases and J by 5 bases, with 17 bases between them. The CDR3 is 13 residues long. Here the CDR3 reads CSGQPTAEETQYF. The CDR3 nucleotides read TGCAGCGGCCAACCCACCGCCGAGGAGACCCAGTACTTC. The whole variable domain, filled in from reference TRBV29-1 and TRBJ2-5, reads SAVISQKPSRDICQRGTSLTIQCQVDSQVTMMFWYRQQPGQSLTLIATANQGSEATYESGFVIDKFPISRPNLTFSTLTVSNMSPEDSSIYLCSGQPTAEETQYFGPGTRLLVL.